This T cell receptor (beta chain) was identified in a study of Ad26.COV2.S vaccination and SARS-CoV-2 variants. Germline V gives CDR1 MGHRA, CDR2 YSYEKL. V trimming: 1 base; J trimming: 5 bases; junction bases outside the gene matches: 17. The CDR3 consists of 19 residues. The repertoire was sequenced with immunoSEQ multiplex PCR; TCRdb's copy has only in-frame clones and lacks some. The repertoire holds more than 300,000 clones, with about 85% as singletons. Regarding treatment: over 15 received Ad26.COV2.S at low or high dose, single or two shots; several received placebo; per-sample allocation not given. Collection of samples fell on day 63 after the first vaccine or placebo injection.

The source was peripheral blood, collected in a trial of Ad26.COV2.S vaccine versus placebo. The clonotype originates from a person aged 18-65 years who received the Ad26.COV2.S COVID-19 vaccine or a placebo. This chain uses TRBV4-1 with TRBJ1-1, with 9 bases identical to TRBD1. The CDR3 DNA reads TGCGCCAGCAGCCAAGGTAAGCGGGACAGGGAATATAGGCGGACTGAAGCTTTCTTT. Its protein is CASSQGKRDREYRRTEAFF.